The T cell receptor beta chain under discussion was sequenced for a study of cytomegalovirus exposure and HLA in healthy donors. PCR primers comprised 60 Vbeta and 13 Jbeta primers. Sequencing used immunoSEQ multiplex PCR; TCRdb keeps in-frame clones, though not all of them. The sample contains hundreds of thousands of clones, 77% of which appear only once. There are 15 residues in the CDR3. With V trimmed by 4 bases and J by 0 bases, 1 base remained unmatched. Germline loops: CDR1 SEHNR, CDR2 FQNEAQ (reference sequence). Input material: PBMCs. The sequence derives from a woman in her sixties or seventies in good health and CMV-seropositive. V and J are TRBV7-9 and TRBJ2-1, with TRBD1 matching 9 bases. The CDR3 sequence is CASSSGQGSYNEQFF. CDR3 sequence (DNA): TGTGCCAGCAGCTCGGGACAGGGCTCCTACAATGAGCAGTTCTTC. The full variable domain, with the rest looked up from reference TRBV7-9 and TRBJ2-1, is DTGVSQNPRHKITKRGQNVTFRCDPISEHNRLYWYRQTLGQGPEFLTYFQNEAQLEKSRLLSDRFSAERPKGSFSTLEIQRTEQGDSAMYLCASSSGQGSYNEQFFGPGTRLTVL.